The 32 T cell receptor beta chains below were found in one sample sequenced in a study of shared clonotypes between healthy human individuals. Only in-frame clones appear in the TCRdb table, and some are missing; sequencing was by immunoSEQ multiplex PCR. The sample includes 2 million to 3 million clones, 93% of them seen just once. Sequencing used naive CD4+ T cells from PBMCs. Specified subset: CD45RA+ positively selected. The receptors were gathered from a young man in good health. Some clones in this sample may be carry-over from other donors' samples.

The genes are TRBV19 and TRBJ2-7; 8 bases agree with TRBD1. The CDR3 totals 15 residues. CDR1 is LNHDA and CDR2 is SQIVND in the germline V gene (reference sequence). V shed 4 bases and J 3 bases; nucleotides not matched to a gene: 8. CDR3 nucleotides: TGTGCCAGTAGTACCGTTACAGGGGGAGGCTACGAGCAGTACTTC. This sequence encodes CASSTVTGGGYEQYF. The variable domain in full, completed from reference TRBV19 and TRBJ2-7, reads DGGITQSPKYLFRKEGQNVTLSCEQNLNHDAMYWYRQDPGQGLRLIYYSQIVNDFQKGDIAEGYSVSREKKESFPLTVTSAQKNPTAFYLCASSTVTGGGYEQYFGPGTRLTVT.

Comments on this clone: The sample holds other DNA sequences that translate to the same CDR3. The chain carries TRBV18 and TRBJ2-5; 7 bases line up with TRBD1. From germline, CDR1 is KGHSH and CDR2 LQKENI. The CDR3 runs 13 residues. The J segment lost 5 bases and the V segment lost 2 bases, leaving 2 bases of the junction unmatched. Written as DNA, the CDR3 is TGTGCCAGCTCACCAAACAGGGGCGAGACCCAGTACTTC. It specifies CASSPNRGETQYF.

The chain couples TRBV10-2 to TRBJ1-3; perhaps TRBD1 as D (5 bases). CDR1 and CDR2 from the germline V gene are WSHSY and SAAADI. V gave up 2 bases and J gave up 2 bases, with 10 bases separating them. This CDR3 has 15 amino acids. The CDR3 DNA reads TGCGCCAGCAGTGAGACTTGGGGGGCTGGAAACACCATATATTTT. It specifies CASSETWGAGNTIYF.

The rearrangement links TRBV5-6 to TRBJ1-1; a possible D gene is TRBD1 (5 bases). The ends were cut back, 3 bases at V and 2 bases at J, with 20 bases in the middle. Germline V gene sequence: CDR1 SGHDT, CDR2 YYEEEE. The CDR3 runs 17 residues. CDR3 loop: CASSYLTDTEINTEAFF. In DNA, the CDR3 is TGTGCCAGCAGCTACCTGACAGACACGGAGATTAACACTGAAGCTTTCTTT.

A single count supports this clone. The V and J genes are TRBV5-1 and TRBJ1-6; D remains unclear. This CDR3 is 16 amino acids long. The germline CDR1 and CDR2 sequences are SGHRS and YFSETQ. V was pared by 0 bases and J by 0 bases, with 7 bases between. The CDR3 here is CASSLDGSSYNSPLHF. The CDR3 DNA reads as TGCGCCAGCAGCTTGGACGGAAGCTCCTATAATTCACCCCTCCACTTT.

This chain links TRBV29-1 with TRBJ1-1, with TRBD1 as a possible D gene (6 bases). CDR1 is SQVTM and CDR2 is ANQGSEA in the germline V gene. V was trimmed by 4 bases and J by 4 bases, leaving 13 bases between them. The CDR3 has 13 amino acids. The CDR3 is CSVAQGSRTEAFF. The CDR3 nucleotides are TGCAGCGTTGCACAGGGTTCGCGCACTGAAGCTTTCTTT.

The CDR3 sequence is CASSPDIYEQYF. In DNA form, the CDR3 reads TGTGCCAGCAGCCCGGACATCTACGAGCAGTACTTC. This chain joins TRBV7-9 and TRBJ2-7; maybe TRBD1 (5 bases). This CDR3 has 12 residues. Germline lookup yields CDR1 SEHNR and CDR2 FQNEAQ (reference sequence). The germline V and J ends were trimmed by 5 bases and 3 bases, with 8 bases remaining between them.

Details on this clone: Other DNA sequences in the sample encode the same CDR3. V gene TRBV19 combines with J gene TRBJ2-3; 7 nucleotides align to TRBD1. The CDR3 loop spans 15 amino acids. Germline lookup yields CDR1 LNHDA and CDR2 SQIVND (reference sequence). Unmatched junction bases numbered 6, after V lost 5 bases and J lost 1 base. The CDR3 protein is CASSSRDRGTDTQYF. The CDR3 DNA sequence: TGTGCCAGTAGTTCCCGAGACAGGGGCACAGATACGCAGTATTTT. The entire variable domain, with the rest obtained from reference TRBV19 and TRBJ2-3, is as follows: DGGITQSPKYLFRKEGQNVTLSCEQNLNHDAMYWYRQDPGQGLRLIYYSQIVNDFQKGDIAEGYSVSREKKESFPLTVTSAQKNPTAFYLCASSSRDRGTDTQYFGPGTRLTVL.

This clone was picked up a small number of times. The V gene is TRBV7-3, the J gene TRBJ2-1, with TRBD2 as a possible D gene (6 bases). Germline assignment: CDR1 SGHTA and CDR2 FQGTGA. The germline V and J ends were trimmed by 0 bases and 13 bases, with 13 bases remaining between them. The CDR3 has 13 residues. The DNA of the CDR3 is TGTGCCAGCAGCTTAACTCCCGGAGGGGACCAGTTCTTC. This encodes CASSLTPGGDQFF.

The CDR3 protein is CAWDRLSGANVLTF. The CDR3 DNA follows: TGTGCCTGGGACCGATTATCTGGGGCCAACGTCCTGACTTTC. J is TRBJ2-6 and V is TRBV30; D call uncertain. V shed 5 bases and J shed 1 base, with 9 bases lying between them. The germline CDR1 and CDR2 sequences are GTSNPN and SVGIG (reference sequence). The CDR3 consists of 14 residues.

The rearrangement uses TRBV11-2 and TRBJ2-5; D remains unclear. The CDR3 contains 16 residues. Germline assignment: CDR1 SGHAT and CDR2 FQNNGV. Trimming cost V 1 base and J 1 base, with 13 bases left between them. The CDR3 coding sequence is TGTGCCAGCAGCTTAGTTACCAGGACCCGCCAAGAGACCCAGTACTTC. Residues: CASSLVTRTRQETQYF. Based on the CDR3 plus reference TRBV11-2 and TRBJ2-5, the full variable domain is EAGVAQSPRYKIIEKRQSVAFWCNPISGHATLYWYQQILGQGPKLLIQFQNNGVVDDSQLPKDRFSAERLKGVDSTLKIQPAKLEDSAVYLCASSLVTRTRQETQYFGPGTRLLVL.

CDR3 region: CASSLERGGTRNTGELFF. As DNA, the CDR3 is TGTGCCAGCAGCCTTGAAAGGGGTGGGACCAGAAACACCGGGGAGCTGTTTTTT. The genes are TRBV7-9 and TRBJ2-2; the D gene could be TRBD1 or TRBD2 (5 bases each). The length of the CDR3 is 18 residues. V dropped 5 bases and J dropped 2 bases, with 21 bases sitting between them. Germline CDR1 SEHNR, CDR2 FQNEAQ (reference sequence).

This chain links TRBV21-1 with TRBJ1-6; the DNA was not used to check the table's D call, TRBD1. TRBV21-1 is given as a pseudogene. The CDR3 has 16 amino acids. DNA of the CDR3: TGTGCCAGCAGCTACCGCGCACAGGGTTGGGGGTCACCCCTCCACTTT. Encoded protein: CASSYRAQGWGSPLHF.

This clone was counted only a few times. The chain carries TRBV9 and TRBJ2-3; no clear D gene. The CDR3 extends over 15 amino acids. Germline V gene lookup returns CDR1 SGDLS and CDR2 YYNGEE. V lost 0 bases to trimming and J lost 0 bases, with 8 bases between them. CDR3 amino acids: CASSVGSSSTDTQYF. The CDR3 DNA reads TGTGCCAGCAGCGTAGGCTCATCTAGCACAGATACGCAGTATTTT.

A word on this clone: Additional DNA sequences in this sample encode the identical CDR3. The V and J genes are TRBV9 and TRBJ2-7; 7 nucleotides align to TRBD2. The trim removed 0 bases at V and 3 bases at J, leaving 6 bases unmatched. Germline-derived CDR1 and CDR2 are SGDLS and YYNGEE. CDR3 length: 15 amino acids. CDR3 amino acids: CASSVASGGSYEQYF. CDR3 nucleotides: TGTGCCAGCAGCGTAGCTTCGGGGGGTAGCTACGAGCAGTACTTC.

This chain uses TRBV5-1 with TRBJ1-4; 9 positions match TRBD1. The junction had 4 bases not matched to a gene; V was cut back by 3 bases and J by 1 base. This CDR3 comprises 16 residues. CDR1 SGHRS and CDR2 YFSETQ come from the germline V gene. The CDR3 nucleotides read TGCGCCAGCAGCTACGGGACAGGGCAAACTAATGAAAAACTGTTTTTT. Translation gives CASSYGTGQTNEKLFF.

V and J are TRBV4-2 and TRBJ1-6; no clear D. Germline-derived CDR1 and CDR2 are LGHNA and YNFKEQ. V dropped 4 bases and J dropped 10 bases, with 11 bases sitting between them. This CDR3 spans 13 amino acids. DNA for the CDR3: TGTGCCAGCAGCCCCGACCTGTACTCACCCCTCCACTTT. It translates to CASSPDLYSPLHF.

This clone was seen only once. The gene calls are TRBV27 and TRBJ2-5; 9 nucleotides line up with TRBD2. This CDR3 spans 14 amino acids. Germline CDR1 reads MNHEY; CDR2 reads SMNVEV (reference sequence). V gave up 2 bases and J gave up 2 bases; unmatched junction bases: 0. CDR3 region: CASSLAGGQETQYF. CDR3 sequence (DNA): TGTGCCAGCAGTTTAGCGGGAGGGCAAGAGACCCAGTACTTC.

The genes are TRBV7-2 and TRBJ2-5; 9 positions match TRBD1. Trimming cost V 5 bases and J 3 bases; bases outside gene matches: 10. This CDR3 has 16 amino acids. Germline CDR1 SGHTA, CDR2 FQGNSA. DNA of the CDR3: TGTGCCAGCAGCAGCACAGGGGGCGGTGGTGAAGAGACCCAGTACTTC. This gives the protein CASSSTGGGGEETQYF. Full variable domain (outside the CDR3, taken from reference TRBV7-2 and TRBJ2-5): GAGVSQSPSNKVTEKGKDVELRCDPISGHTALYWYRQSLGQGLEFLIYFQGNSAPDKSGLPSDRFSAERTGGSVSTLTIQRTQQEDSAVYLCASSSTGGGGEETQYFGPGTRLLVL.

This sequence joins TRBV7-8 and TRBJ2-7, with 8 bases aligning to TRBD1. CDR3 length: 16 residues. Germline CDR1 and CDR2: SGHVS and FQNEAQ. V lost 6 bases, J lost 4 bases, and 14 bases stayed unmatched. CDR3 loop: CASSPWEPRGLYEQYF. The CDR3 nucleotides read TGTGCCAGCAGTCCGTGGGAGCCCAGGGGGCTGTACGAGCAGTACTTC.

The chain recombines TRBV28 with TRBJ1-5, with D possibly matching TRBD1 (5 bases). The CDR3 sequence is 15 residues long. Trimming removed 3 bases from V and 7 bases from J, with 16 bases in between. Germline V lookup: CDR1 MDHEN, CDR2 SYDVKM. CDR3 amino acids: CASSFWGDSGQPQHF. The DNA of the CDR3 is TGTGCCAGCAGTTTCTGGGGCGACTCTGGCCAGCCCCAGCATTTT.

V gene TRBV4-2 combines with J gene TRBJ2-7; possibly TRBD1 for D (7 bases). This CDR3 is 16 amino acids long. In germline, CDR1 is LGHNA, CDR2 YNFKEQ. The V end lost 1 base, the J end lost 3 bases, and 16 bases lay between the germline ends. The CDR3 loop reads CASSQAIGRGDYEQYF. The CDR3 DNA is TGTGCCAGCAGCCAAGCCATCGGCAGGGGGGACTACGAGCAGTACTTC.

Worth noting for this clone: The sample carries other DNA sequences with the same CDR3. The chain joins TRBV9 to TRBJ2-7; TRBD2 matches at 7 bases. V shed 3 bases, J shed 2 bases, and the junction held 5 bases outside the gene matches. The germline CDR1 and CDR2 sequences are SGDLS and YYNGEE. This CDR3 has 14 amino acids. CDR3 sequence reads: CASSATGTTYEQYF. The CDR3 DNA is TGTGCCAGCAGCGCGACCGGGACTACCTACGAGCAGTACTTC.

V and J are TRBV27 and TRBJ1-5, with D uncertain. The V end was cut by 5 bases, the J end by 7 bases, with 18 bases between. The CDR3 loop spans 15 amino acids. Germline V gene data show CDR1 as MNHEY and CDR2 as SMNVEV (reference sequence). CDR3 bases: TGTGCCAGCAGTCCGAATCAGGCACAAGGGCAGCCCCAGCATTTT. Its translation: CASSPNQAQGQPQHF.

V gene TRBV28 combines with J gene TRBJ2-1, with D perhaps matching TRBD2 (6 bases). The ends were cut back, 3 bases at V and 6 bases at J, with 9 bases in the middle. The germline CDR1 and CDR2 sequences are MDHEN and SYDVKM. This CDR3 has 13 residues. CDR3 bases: TGTGCCAGCAGTTTTGGGACTCCCAATGAGCAGTTCTTC. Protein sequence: CASSFGTPNEQFF.

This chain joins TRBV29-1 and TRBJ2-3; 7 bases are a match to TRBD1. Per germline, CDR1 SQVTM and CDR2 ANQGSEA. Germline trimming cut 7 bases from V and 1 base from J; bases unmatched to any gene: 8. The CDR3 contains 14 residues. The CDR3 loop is CSAKTGQGTDTQYF. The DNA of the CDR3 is TGCAGCGCCAAAACCGGACAGGGCACAGATACGCAGTATTTT.

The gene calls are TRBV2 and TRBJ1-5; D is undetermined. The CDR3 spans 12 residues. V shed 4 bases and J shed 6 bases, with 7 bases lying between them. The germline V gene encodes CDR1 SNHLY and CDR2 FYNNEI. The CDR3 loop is CASSGSIQPQHF. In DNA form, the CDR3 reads TGTGCCAGCAGTGGGTCTATTCAGCCCCAGCATTTT.

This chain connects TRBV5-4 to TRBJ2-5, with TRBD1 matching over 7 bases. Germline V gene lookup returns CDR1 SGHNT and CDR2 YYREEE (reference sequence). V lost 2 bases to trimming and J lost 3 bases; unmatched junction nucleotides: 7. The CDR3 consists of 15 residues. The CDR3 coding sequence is TGTGCCAGCAGCTTAAGTAAAGGGGGCAAAGAGACCCAGTACTTC. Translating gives CASSLSKGGKETQYF.

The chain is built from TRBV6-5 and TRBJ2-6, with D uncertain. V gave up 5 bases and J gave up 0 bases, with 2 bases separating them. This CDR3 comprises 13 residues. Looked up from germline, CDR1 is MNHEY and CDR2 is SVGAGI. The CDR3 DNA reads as TGTGCCAGCAGTGCCTCTGGGGCCAACGTCCTGACTTTC. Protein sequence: CASSASGANVLTF.

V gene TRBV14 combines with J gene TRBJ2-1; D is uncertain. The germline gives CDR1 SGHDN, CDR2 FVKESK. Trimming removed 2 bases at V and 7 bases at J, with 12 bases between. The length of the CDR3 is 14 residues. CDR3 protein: CASSQFYSGNEQFF. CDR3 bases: TGTGCCAGCAGCCAATTTTATAGTGGAAATGAGCAGTTCTTC.

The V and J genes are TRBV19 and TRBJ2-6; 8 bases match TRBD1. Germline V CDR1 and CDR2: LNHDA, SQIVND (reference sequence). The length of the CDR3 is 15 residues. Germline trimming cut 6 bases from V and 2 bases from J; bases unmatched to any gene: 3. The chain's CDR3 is CASRDRAPGANVLTF. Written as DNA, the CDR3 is TGTGCCAGTAGGGACAGGGCCCCTGGGGCCAACGTCCTGACTTTC.

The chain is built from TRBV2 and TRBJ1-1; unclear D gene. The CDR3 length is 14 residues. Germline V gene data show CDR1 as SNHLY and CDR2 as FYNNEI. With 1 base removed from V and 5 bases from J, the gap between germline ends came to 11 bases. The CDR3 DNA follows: TGTGCCAGCAGTGAAGGTGGACGGAGGACTGAAGCTTTCTTT. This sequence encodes CASSEGGRRTEAFF.